This T cell receptor beta chain was sequenced during a study of T cells in Graves' hyperthyroidism and ophthalmopathy. General study results and limits: Most thyroid clonotypes expanded above 0.001 appeared in blood too. From stable hyperthyroidism, ophthalmopathy was set apart by a 13 V-J model.

Germline V gene lookup returns CDR1 KGHSH and CDR2 LQKENI. V lost 0 bases to trimming and J lost 2 bases; unmatched junction nucleotides: 3. CDR3 size: 15 residues. RNA transcripts yielded amplified TCR beta CDR3 regions. The study used the HTBI primer set for a first-round RT-PCR of the TCR CDR3. TCRdb re-analysed the multiplex PCR reads in MiXCR, keeping a single row per CDR3 protein. The sample consists of approximately 410,000 distinct CDR3 sequences, under 15% of them appearing once. Exclusion of a patient resulted from uncontrolled infection, other autoimmune disease, pregnancy or lactation. With respect to this clonotype: The antigen remains unidentified.

The clonotype originates from a man younger than 35 with Graves' ophthalmopathy. J is TRBJ2-7 and V is TRBV18; TRBD1 agrees at 8 bases. The sample consisted of blood. The CDR3 here is CASSPPGQEAYEQYF. The DNA of the CDR3 is TGTGCCAGCTCACCACCGGGACAGGAGGCCTACGAGCAGTACTTC.